The entry below gives a single T cell receptor beta chain sequence along with its context. Its matching antigen is unknown. This record comes from a study of T cells in Graves' hyperthyroidism and ophthalmopathy. Study-level findings and limits: Clonotypes that were expanded in thyroid above 0.001 mostly appeared in blood too.

Germline loops: CDR1 SEHNR, CDR2 FQNEAQ (reference sequence). The ends were cut back, 1 base at V and 9 bases at J, with 21 bases in the middle. The CDR3 runs 16 residues. Using RNA transcripts as the source, TCR beta CDR3 regions were amplified. First-round RT-PCR with HTBI primers amplified the TCR CDR3 region. Each CDR3 protein is one row after TCRdb ran MiXCR on the multiplex PCR reads. The sample includes about 540,000 distinct CDR3 sequences, under 60% seen only once; the top ten take roughly 7.7%. Hyperthyroidism, newly diagnosed and lasting under 2 months, affected patients aged 18 to 65. This receptor was identified in a woman aged 18 to 35 with Graves' hyperthyroidism. The chain joins TRBV7-9 to TRBJ2-5; weak D call: TRBD2 (5 bases). The source material was peripheral blood or thyroid tissue (not recorded which). This chain's CDR3 is CASSLGPPAGNQPQYF. In DNA, the CDR3 is TGTGCCAGCAGCTTAGGGCCGCCGGCGGGCAATCAGCCCCAGTACTTC.